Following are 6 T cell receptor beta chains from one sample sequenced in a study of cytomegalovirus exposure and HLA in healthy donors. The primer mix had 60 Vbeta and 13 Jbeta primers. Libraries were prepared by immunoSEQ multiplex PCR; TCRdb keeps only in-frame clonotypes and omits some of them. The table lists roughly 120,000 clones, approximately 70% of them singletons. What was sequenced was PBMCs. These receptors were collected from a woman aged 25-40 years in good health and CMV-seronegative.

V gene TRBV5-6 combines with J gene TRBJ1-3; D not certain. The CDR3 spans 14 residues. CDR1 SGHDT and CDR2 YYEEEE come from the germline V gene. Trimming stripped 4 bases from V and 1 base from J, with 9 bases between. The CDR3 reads CASSLGSSGNTIYF. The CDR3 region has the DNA TGTGCCAGCAGCCTAGGTTCGTCTGGAAACACCATATATTTT.

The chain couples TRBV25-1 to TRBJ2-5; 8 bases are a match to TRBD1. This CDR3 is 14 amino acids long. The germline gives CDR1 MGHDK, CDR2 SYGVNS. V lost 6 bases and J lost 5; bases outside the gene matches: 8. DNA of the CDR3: TGTGCCAGCAGCGGAAACAGGGACAGGGAGACCCAGTACTTC. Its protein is CASSGNRDRETQYF.

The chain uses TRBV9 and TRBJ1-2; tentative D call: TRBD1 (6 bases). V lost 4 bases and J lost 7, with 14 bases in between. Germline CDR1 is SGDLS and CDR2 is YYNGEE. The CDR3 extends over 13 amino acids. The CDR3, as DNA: TGTGCCAGCAGCTCCACACTACAGGGTGGCTACACCTTC. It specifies CASSSTLQGGYTF.

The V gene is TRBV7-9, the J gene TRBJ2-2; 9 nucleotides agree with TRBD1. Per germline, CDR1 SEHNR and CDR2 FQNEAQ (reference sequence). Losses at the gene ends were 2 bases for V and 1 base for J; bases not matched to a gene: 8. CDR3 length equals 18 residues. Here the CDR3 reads CASSLRTGGQGNTGELFF. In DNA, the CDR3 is TGTGCCAGCAGCTTAAGGACGGGGGGACAGGGGAACACCGGGGAGCTGTTTTTT.

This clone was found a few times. CDR3 sequence: CSAGTGVRYGYTF. CDR3 in DNA: TGCAGCGCCGGGACAGGGGTGCGATATGGCTACACCTTC. This chain joins TRBV29-1 and TRBJ1-2; TRBD1 agrees at 10 bases. This CDR3 is built from 13 residues. J lost 5 bases, V lost 7 bases, and 7 bases had no gene match. Looked up from germline, CDR1 is SQVTM and CDR2 is ANQGSEA.

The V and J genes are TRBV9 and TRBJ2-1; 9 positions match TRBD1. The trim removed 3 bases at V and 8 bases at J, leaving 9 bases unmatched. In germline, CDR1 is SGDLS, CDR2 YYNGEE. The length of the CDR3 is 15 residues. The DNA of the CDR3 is TGTGCCAGCAGCGCGGTCGGGACAGGGACCCATGAGCAGTTCTTC. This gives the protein CASSAVGTGTHEQFF.